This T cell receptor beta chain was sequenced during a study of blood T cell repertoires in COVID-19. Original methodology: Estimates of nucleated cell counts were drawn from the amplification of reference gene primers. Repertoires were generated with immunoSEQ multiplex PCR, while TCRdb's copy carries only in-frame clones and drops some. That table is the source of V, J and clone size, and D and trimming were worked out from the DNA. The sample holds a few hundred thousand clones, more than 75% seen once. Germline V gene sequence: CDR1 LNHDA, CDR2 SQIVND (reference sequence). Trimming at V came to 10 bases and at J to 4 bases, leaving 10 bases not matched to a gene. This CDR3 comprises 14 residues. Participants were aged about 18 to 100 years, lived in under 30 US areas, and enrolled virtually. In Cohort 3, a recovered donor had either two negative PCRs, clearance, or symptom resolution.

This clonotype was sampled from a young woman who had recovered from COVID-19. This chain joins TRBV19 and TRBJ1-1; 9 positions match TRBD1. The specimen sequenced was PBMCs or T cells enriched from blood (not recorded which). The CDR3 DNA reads TGTGCCACCGGGACAGGGTGGGGTTCCACTGAAGCTTTCTTT. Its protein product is CATGTGWGSTEAFF. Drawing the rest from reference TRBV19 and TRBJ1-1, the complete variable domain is DGGITQSPKYLFRKEGQNVTLSCEQNLNHDAMYWYRQDPGQGLRLIYYSQIVNDFQKGDIAEGYSVSREKKESFPLTVTSAQKNPTAFYLCATGTGWGSTEAFFGQGTRLTVV.